The clone carrying this TCR beta chain has only a few counts. The data belong to a study of shared clonotypes between healthy human individuals. Study-wide background: Aged 18 to 49, the donors were two women and a few men.

Investigators spread the genomic DNA of each subset evenly over several immunoSEQ plates. Under the authors' procedure: ImmunoSEQ supplied junction-only sequences lacking quality scores, so filtering was different. Profiled with immunoSEQ multiplex PCR; TCRdb holds only in-frame clones, not every one. Clone size and the V and J calls come from that table; the DNA yielded D and trimming. The table shows about 490,000 clones, with around 79% occurring only once. Germline V gene lookup returns CDR1 SGHRS and CDR2 YFSETQ. The CDR3 has 16 residues. V was trimmed by 1 base and J by 2 bases, leaving 16 bases between them.

This TCR came from a middle-aged woman in good health. Some clones in this sample may be carry-over from other donors' samples. Sample: PBMCs. This sequence joins TRBV5-1 and TRBJ2-7, with D tentatively TRBD1 or TRBD2 (6 bases each). CDR3 in DNA: TGCGCCAGCAGCTTGAGTGCCCCGGGGGCCCCCTACGAGCAGTACTTC. Translation: CASSLSAPGAPYEQYF.